These T cell receptor beta chains were read from a single sample in a study of OX40 agonist ivuxolimab in advanced cancers. The repertoire was sequenced with immunoSEQ multiplex PCR; TCRdb's copy has only in-frame clones and lacks some. The sample lists 50,000 to 70,000 clones, approximately 87% seen once, with around 0.38% in the top ten. The sample consisted of CD4+ or CD8+ T cells sorted from blood, taken in a trial of the OX40 agonist ivuxolimab. The receptor source for this set is an adult with an advanced solid tumor such as melanoma, head and neck, liver or kidney cancer. Each CDR3 is given without its conserved first and last residue.

v_call | cdr3_aa
TRBV18 | ATTPGESSYNEQF
TRBV11-2 | ASSLGQGGRAPGKLF
TRBV18 | ASSGGLAGRNEQF
TRBV10-3 | ASAQGYLGNTIY
TRBV5-1 | ASSLVPGVDEQF
TRBV5-1 | ASSPLTGTYDKDEQF
TRBV10-1 | ASSERGASGNTIY
TRBV19 | ASSKRSEAF
TRBV5-1 | ASSLVSRGNSPLH
TRBV19 | ASSRWGLAANNEQF
TRBV2 | ASSERGTSYEQY
TRBV30 | AWSLLGQGQEQY
TRBV30 | TWRWNTEAF
TRBV18 | ASSPPLNEQF
TRBV2 | ASGTGGSDTQY
TRBV9 | ASSVGAGGASGELF
TRBV5-5 | AGSLVTQETQY
TRBV2 | ASSGTGGVRQPQH
TRBV11-3 | ASSLVVATGYYEQY
TRBV25-1 | ASSTGLGGNIQY
TRBV11-2 | ASSLVYRKTTNYGYT
TRBV27 | ASSGPGETQY
TRBV25-1 | ASSGRSNSPLH
TRBV7-8 | ASSLPGLGHYEQY
TRBV30 | AFSTGRETQY
TRBV10-2 | ASSLAGGETQY
TRBV11-3 | ASSRTGGNTNTGELF
TRBV18 | VSSPIGGESEAF
TRBV4-1 | ASSRGGITEAF
TRBV14 | ASSQDRFVGLGTDTQY
TRBV7-9 | ASSLGGGRTDTQY
TRBV11-2 | ASSLVFPGSYEQY
TRBV12-5 | ASGSGTGSYNEQF
TRBV2 | ASNDLTTYEQY
TRBV5-4 | ASSLVGNYEQY
TRBV30 | ACPGGVSGANVLT
TRBV5-6 | ASSFQVKDIQY
TRBV5-1 | ASSLEGVGYGYT
TRBV10-3 | AISESRETQY
TRBV19 | ASSISQGASGYT
TRBV27 | ASSSRGSGNSPLH
TRBV10-3 | AISGGDSNQPQH
TRBV7-2 | ASSLGRRGGTGELF
TRBV5-6 | ASTRTGGSNYGYT
TRBV7-9 | ASSSDRGDTEAF
TRBV19 | ASSIGVTSGGSYEQY
TRBV27 | ASRAPGGPRHEKLF
TRBV15 | ATSRDGWGDISEAF
TRBV29-1 | SVGTLRTVYEQY
TRBV9 | ASSGTSGGQGEQF
TRBV6-5 | ASSNGQARY
TRBV4-1 | ASSQGGGMNYGYT
TRBV5-6 | ASRRDRVEAF
TRBV19 | ASTPRRASGTNTGELF
TRBV30 | AWSWASYNEQF